These 20 T cell receptor beta chains were sequenced from one sample in a study of T-cell memory formation after mild COVID-19. TCRdb independently ran MiXCR on the 5' RACE reads; one entry per CDR3 protein. The table has about 110,000 distinct CDR3 sequences, 15% to 20% seen once. Source material: PBMCs or a T cell subset sorted from them (not recorded which). Receptor source: a man aged 18 to 30 who had mild COVID-19 (a few samples of this study predate the infection). Cell type and time point are not known.

The rearrangement joins TRBV28 to TRBJ1-6; no reliable D call. Between the trimmed V and J ends, which lost 5 bases and 9 bases, there was a span of 17 bases. Germline CDR1 reads MDHEN; CDR2 reads SYDVKM. CDR3 length equals 15 residues. The CDR3 DNA sequence: TGTGCCAGCAGTAGAAACAGTGGGAGGAGTTCACCCCTCCACTTT. Translating it yields CASSRNSGRSSPLHF. The whole variable domain, filled in from reference TRBV28 and TRBJ1-6, reads DVKVTQSSRYLVKRTGEKVFLECVQDMDHENMFWYRQDPGLGLRLIYFSYDVKMKEKGDIPEGYSVSREKKERFSLILESASTNQTSMYLCASSRNSGRSSPLHFGNGTRLTVT.

V usage is TRBV9 and J usage is TRBJ1-2; TRBD1 might be the D (6 bases). Germline CDR1 is SGDLS and CDR2 is YYNGEE. CDR3 length: 16 residues. V was cut by 4 bases and J by 6 bases, with 22 bases left in between. CDR3 bases: TGTGCCAGCAGCCAAAGGACAGAGGGGTGGAATAATGGCTACACCTTC. It codes for CASSQRTEGWNNGYTF.

This clonotype was seen a few times. This rearrangement joins TRBV5-1 to TRBJ2-6; D perhaps matches TRBD2 (5 bases). Per germline, CDR1 SGHRS and CDR2 YFSETQ. CDR3 size: 16 residues. Trimming shortened V by 4 bases and J by 1 base, and 12 bases separated the two germline ends. The CDR3 region is CASSDDPGSGANVLTF. DNA of the CDR3: TGCGCCAGCAGCGACGACCCGGGGTCTGGGGCCAACGTCCTGACTTTC.

This sequence joins TRBV20-1 and TRBJ2-5; a weak D match, TRBD2 (6 bases). The CDR3 runs 13 residues. V lost 5 bases and J lost 4, with 14 bases in between. Germline CDR1 DFQATT, CDR2 SNEGSKA (reference sequence). The CDR3 spells CSARDSLTETQYF. CDR3 DNA: TGCAGTGCTCGGGACTCCTTAACAGAGACCCAGTACTTC.

This clonotype was found a few times. V usage is TRBV12-3 or TRBV12-4 and J usage is TRBJ2-2; 9 bases are a match to TRBD1. V lost 5 bases, J lost 1 base, and 8 bases stayed unmatched. The CDR3 is 17 residues long. In nucleotides, the CDR3 is TGTGCCAGCAGTCCGCCGGGACAGGGATGGAACACCGGGGAGCTGTTTTTT. Protein sequence: CASSPPGQGWNTGELFF.

Ten or more counts support this clonotype. The V gene is TRBV5-1, the J gene TRBJ1-1; D remains ambiguous. The CDR3 spans 13 residues. From germline, CDR1 is SGHRS and CDR2 YFSETQ. Trimming shortened V by 5 bases and J by 0 bases, and 8 bases separated the two germline ends. The CDR3 is CASSQDLNTEAFF. CDR3 bases: TGCGCCAGCAGTCAGGACCTGAACACTGAAGCTTTCTTT.

In this sample, this clonotype turned up a few times. The chain is built from TRBV10-1 and TRBJ2-2; D not resolved. CDR3 length equals 13 residues. Trimming left V 2 bases short and J 1 base short, with 2 bases between. Germline-derived CDR1 and CDR2 are WNHNN and SYGVQD (reference sequence). The CDR3 reads CASSEMNTGELFF. For the CDR3, the DNA is TGCGCCAGCAGTGAGATGAACACCGGGGAGCTGTTTTTT.

This chain uses TRBV11-3 with TRBJ2-3, with D perhaps TRBD1 or TRBD2 (5 bases each). Trimming removed 5 bases from V and 4 bases from J, with 10 bases in between. The CDR3 length is 13 residues. Germline V gives CDR1 SGHNT, CDR2 YENEEA. The chain's CDR3 is CASSPVGADTQYF. The CDR3 region has the DNA TGTGCCAGCAGCCCGGTGGGGGCAGATACGCAGTATTTT.

This clonotype occurred a few times. The V gene is TRBV6-6, the J gene TRBJ1-1; no definite D call. V lost 5 bases to trimming and J lost 6 bases, with 13 bases between them. Germline assignment: CDR1 MNHNY and CDR2 SVGAGI (reference sequence). The CDR3 has 13 amino acids. The CDR3 DNA reads TGTGCCAGCAGTGTGGGCAGTCTCCCTGAAGCTTTCTTT. Translating it yields CASSVGSLPEAFF.

This clonotype is a singleton in its sample. The genes are TRBV5-1 and TRBJ2-6; D not certain. Deletions cut 0 bases from V and 0 bases from J, with 10 bases between. Germline CDR1 and CDR2: SGHRS and YFSETQ. This CDR3 contains 17 residues. CDR3 DNA sequence: TGCGCCAGCAGCTTGGTCCCCGTAGCCTCTGGGGCCAACGTCCTGACTTTC. Encoded protein: CASSLVPVASGANVLTF.

The rearrangement joins TRBV12-3 or TRBV12-4 to TRBJ2-2; D is perhaps TRBD2 (6 bases). Trimming cost V 6 bases and J 2 bases, with 16 bases left between them. The CDR3 totals 16 residues. This chain's CDR3 is CASSLGSGTNTGELFF. The CDR3 DNA reads TGTGCCAGCAGCTTGGGCTCCGGGACTAACACCGGGGAGCTGTTTTTT.

This clonotype was detected ten times or more. The chain is built from TRBV5-6 and TRBJ2-1; D is undetermined. V was pared by 0 bases and J by 5 bases, with 6 bases between. CDR3 length equals 13 residues. Germline CDR1 is SGHDT and CDR2 is YYEEEE. CDR3: CASSLDENNEQFF. The CDR3 coding sequence is TGTGCCAGCAGCTTGGACGAGAACAATGAGCAGTTCTTC.

This clonotype was detected a few times. The chain employs TRBV5-1 and TRBJ2-1; D not certain. The germline V gene has CDR1 SGHRS and CDR2 YFSETQ. The CDR3 is 17 residues long. V was shortened by 0 bases and J by 0 bases, with 13 bases between the two germline ends. CDR3 DNA: TGCGCCAGCAGCTTGGCCCCCGGCGTAGGCTCCTACAATGAGCAGTTCTTC. Translating it yields CASSLAPGVGSYNEQFF.

J is TRBJ2-5 and V is TRBV5-1; D uncertain. CDR1 is SGHRS, CDR2 YFSETQ, per germline. Trimming cost V 7 bases and J 3 bases, with 7 bases left between them. The CDR3 totals 11 residues. The CDR3, as DNA: TGCGCCAGCCATCTAGAAGAGACCCAGTACTTC. It specifies CASHLEETQYF.

This chain uses TRBV30 with TRBJ1-3; D is undetermined. Between the trimmed V and J ends, which lost 2 bases and 0 bases, there was a span of 14 bases. Germline CDR1 reads GTSNPN; CDR2 reads SVGIG (reference sequence). The length of the CDR3 is 16 residues. DNA for the CDR3: TGTGCCTGGAGTTGGCGGGTCCGTCGCTCTGGAAACACCATATATTTT. It yields the protein CAWSWRVRRSGNTIYF.

The chain couples TRBV4-3 to TRBJ2-1; 9 bases align to TRBD1. Trimming removed 1 base from V and 3 bases from J; junction bases left unmatched: 7. This CDR3 comprises 17 residues. Per germline, CDR1 LGHNA and CDR2 YSLEER. CDR3 nucleotides: TGCGCCAGCAGCCAAGTCAACAGGGGGCGCGGCTACAATGAGCAGTTCTTC. This sequence encodes CASSQVNRGRGYNEQFF.

This clonotype was recorded a few times. V and J are TRBV7-2 and TRBJ2-1; D remains unclear. Per the germline V gene, CDR1 is SGHTA and CDR2 is FQGNSA. V was clipped by 0 bases and J by 7 bases, with 4 bases between them. This CDR3 spans 12 amino acids. This chain's CDR3 is CASSLAWNEQFF. The CDR3 bases are TGTGCCAGCAGCTTAGCTTGGAATGAGCAGTTCTTC.

The chain links TRBV20-1 to TRBJ2-3; a possible D gene is TRBD1 (6 bases). V shed 7 bases and J shed 1 base, with 12 bases lying between them. From germline, CDR1 is DFQATT and CDR2 SNEGSKA (reference sequence). The CDR3 is 13 residues long. The CDR3: CSVPTGGTDTQYF. The CDR3 coding sequence is TGCAGTGTCCCGACAGGTGGCACAGATACGCAGTATTTT.

The sample holds a few counts of this clonotype. The chain is built from TRBV3-1 and TRBJ2-2; D unclear. Trimming cost V 0 bases and J 5 bases, with 4 bases left between them. The CDR3 is 13 amino acids. Per the germline V gene, CDR1 is LGHDT and CDR2 is YNNKEL (reference sequence). The DNA of the CDR3 is TGTGCCAGCAGCCAAGAACTAACCGGGGAGCTGTTTTTT. As protein: CASSQELTGELFF.

This clonotype was detected many times. The rearrangement links TRBV21-1 to TRBJ2-7. TRBV21-1 has pseudogene status. The CDR3 runs 11 residues. This chain's CDR3 is CASSKGHEQYV. The CDR3 nucleotides are TGTGCCAGCAGCAAAGGGCACGAGCAGTACGTC.